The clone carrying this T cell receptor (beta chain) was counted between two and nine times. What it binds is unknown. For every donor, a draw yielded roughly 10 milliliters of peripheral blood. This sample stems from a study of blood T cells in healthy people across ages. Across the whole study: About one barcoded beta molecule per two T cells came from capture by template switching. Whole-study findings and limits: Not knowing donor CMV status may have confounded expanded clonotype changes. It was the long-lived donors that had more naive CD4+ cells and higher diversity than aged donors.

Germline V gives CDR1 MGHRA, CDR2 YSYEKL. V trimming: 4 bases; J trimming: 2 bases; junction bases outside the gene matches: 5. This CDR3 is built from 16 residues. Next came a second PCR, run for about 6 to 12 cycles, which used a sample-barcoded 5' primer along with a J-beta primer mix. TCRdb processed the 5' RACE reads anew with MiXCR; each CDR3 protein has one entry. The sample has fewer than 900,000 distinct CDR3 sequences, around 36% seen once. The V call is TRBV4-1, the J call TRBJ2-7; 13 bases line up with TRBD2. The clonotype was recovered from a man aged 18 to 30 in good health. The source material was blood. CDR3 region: CASSPHGLAGAYEQYF. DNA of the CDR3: TGCGCCAGCAGCCCTCATGGACTAGCGGGGGCCTACGAGCAGTACTTC.